One sample yielded the 8 T cell receptor beta chains listed below, sequenced in a study of shared T cell receptors in the human thymus. Data came from immunoSEQ multiplex PCR; TCRdb stores just in-frame clones and leaves some out. The table has about 660,000 clones, more than 70% seen once. The sample was also linked to a second study, of human thymus T cells.

Material: thymocytes. These receptors came from a boy less than two years old with a congenital heart defect.

The chain combines TRBV19 with TRBJ1-5; D is possibly TRBD1 (6 bases). The germline V gene encodes CDR1 LNHDA and CDR2 SQIVND (reference sequence). The CDR3 runs to 13 residues. Trimming cost V 6 bases and J 7 bases, with 13 bases left between them. The CDR3 DNA reads as TGTGCCAGTAGGCGCGACAGGCACCAGCCCCAGCATTTT. Translating it yields CASRRDRHQPQHF.

V gene TRBV7-2 combines with J gene TRBJ1-6, with D maybe TRBD1 (6 bases). The germline V gene encodes CDR1 SGHTA and CDR2 FQGNSA. The V and J ends lost 4 bases and 2 bases respectively, with 12 bases between them. The CDR3 covers 16 residues. The chain's CDR3 is CASSWGDRTYNSPLHF. The CDR3 DNA sequence: TGTGCCAGCAGCTGGGGTGACAGGACCTATAATTCACCCCTCCACTTT.

This clone showed up just once. This chain joins TRBV6-5 and TRBJ1-3; TRBD1 aligns across 10 bases. The germline CDR1 and CDR2 sequences are MNHEY and SVGAGI. CDR3 size: 15 residues. V trimming: 5 bases; J trimming: 7 bases; junction bases outside the gene matches: 8. The chain's CDR3 is CASSPGTGVGNTIYF. The CDR3 DNA sequence: TGTGCCAGCAGTCCCGGGACAGGGGTTGGTAACACCATATATTTT.

This chain connects TRBV4-1 to TRBJ1-2, with D tentatively TRBD1 (5 bases). The CDR3 totals 15 residues. Trimming removed 5 bases at V and 2 bases at J, with 15 bases between. Germline-derived CDR1 and CDR2 are MGHRA and YSYEKL. Written as DNA, the CDR3 is TGCGCCAGCAGCACCTTCGGGGGACGGAACTATGGCTACACCTTC. Protein sequence: CASSTFGGRNYGYTF.

CDR3 in DNA: TGTGCCAGCAGCTTAGAGACAGGGATCGGAAACACCATATATTTT. Translated: CASSLETGIGNTIYF. The chain couples TRBV11-2 to TRBJ1-3; 7 nucleotides match TRBD1. The CDR3 extends over 15 amino acids. V lost 0 bases, J lost 4 bases, and 3 bases stayed unmatched. Germline CDR1 reads SGHAT; CDR2 reads FQNNGV.

The chain couples TRBV5-1 to TRBJ2-7, with a weak D call TRBD1 (6 bases). This CDR3 spans 12 amino acids. Germline V gives CDR1 SGHRS, CDR2 YFSETQ. V was clipped by 5 bases and J by 7 bases, with 13 bases between them. The CDR3 spells CASRQGAGEQYF. CDR3 bases: TGCGCCAGCAGACAGGGAGCTGGGGAGCAGTACTTC.

The V gene is TRBV5-8, the J gene TRBJ1-2, with D unclear. From germline, CDR1 is SGHTS and CDR2 YDEGEE. The V and J ends lost 4 bases and 0 bases respectively, with 13 bases between them. This CDR3 region has 15 residues. The chain's CDR3 is CASSPTQSTNYGYTF. For the CDR3, the DNA is TGTGCCAGCAGCCCCACACAGAGCACTAACTATGGCTACACCTTC.

The rearrangement links TRBV4-1 to TRBJ2-1; TRBD2 might be the D (7 bases). CDR1 is MGHRA and CDR2 is YSYEKL in the germline V gene. Between the trimmed V and J ends, which lost 4 bases and 0 bases, there was a span of 19 bases. This CDR3 region has 18 residues. The CDR3 DNA reads TGCGCCAGCAGCCGGAGACGCGGGGGCCCCACCTCCTACAATGAGCAGTTCTTC. Amino acids: CASSRRRGGPTSYNEQFF.